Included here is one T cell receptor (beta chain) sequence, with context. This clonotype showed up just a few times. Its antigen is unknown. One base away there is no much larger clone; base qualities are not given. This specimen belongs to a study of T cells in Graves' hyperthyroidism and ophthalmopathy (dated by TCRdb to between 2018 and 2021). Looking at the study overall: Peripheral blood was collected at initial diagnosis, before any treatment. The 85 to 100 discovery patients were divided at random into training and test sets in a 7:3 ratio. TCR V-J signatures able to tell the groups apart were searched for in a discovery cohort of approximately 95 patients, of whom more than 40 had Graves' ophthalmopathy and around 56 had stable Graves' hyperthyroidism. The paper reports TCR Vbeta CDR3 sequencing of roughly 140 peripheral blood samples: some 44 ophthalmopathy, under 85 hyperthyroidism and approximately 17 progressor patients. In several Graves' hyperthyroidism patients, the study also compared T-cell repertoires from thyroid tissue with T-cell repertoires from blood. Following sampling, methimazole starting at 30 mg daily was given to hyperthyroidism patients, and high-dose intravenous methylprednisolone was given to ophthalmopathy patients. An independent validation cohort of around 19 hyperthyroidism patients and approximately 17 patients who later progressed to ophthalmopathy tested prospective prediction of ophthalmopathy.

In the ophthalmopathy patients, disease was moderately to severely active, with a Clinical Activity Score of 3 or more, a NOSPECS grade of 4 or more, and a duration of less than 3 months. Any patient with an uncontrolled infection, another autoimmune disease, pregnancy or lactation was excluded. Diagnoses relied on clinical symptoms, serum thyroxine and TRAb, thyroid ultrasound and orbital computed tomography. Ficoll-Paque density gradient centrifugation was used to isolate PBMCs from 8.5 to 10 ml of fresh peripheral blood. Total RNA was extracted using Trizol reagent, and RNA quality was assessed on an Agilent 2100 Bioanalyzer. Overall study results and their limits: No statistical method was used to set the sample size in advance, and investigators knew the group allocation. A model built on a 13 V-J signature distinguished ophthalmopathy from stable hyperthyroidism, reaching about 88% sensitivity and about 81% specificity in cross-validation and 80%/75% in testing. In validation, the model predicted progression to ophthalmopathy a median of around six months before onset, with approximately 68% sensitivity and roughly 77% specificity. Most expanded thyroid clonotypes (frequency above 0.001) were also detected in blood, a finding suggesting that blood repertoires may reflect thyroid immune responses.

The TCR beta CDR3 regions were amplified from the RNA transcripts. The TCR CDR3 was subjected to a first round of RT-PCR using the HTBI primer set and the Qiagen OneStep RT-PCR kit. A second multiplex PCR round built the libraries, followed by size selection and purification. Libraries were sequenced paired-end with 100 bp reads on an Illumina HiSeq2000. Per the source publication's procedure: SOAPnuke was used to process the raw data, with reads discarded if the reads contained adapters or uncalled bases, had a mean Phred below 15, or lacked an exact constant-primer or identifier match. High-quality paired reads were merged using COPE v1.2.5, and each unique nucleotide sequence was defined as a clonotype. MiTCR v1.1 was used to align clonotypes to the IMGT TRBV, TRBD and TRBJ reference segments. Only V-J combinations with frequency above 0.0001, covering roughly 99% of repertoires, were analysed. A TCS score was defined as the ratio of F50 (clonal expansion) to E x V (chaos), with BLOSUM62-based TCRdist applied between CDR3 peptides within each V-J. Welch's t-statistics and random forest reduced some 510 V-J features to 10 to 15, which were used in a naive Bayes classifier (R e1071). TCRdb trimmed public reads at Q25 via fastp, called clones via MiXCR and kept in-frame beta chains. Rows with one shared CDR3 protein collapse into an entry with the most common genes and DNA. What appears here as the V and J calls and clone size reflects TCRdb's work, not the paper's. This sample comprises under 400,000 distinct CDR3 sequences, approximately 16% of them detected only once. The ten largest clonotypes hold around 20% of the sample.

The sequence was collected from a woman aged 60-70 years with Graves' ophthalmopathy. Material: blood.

The nucleotides read TGCGCCAGCAGCTTGGCAGGGACTAGTGATGGTGGTGAGCAGTTCTTC. It is translated as CASSLAGTSDGGEQFF. The rearrangement joined TRBV5-1 to TRBJ2-1; 8 central bases correspond to TRBD2. Unmatched junction bases come to 11, with V trimmed by 0 bases and J by 9 bases. From the germline V gene, CDR1 is SGHRS and CDR2 is YFSETQ. The CDR3 goes from the cysteine to the phenylalanine over 16 residues. The retained sequence is limited to the CDR3, 48 bases, with the frame set at the first base.